This T cell receptor (beta chain) originates from a study of blood T cell dynamics during melanoma immunotherapy. Profiled with immunoSEQ multiplex PCR; TCRdb holds only in-frame clones, not every one. The sample has approximately 28,000 clones; roughly 83% are singletons. The V gene's germline CDR1 is SGHRS and CDR2 YFSETQ. This CDR3 contains 17 residues. The ends were cut back, 3 bases at V and 0 bases at J, with 18 bases in the middle. The time point is: week 3, after first cycle of checkpoint inhibitor. Patients with prior systemic cancer treatment, concomitant immunosuppressants, or other active malignancies were excluded.

This receptor was identified in a human donor with melanoma. The rearrangement uses TRBV5-1 and TRBJ1-1; the D gene is possibly TRBD1 (6 bases). Source: blood, taken from a patient treated with checkpoint blockade. The CDR3 nucleotides are TGCGCCAGCAGCTCCACACGGGCAGGGGCTATGAACACTGAAGCTTTCTTT. This encodes CASSSTRAGAMNTEAFF.